A selection of T cell receptor beta chains follows, all from one sample in a study of neurological immune-mediated disorders. Each CDR3 protein gets one entry after TCRdb re-called the 5' RACE reads with MiXCR. The profile shows under 50,000 distinct CDR3 sequences, 10% to 15% of them singletons. Input material: PBMCs. The receptors here all came from a male donor with HTLV-1-associated myelopathy (HAM/TSP). CDR3s leave out the opening cysteine and the closing phenylalanine or tryptophan.

v_gene | CDR3aa
TRBV6-6 | ASSYKISGGALDTQY
TRBV4-3 | ASSQNWGPGETQY
TRBV5-1 | ASSPGAAGGPGEQF
TRBV5-1 | ASSLANYGDYGYT
TRBV27 | ASSPRGSVYEQY
TRBV5-1 | ASSFSGRSTEAF
TRBV24-1 | ATSVGRYTEAF
TRBV6-5 | ASSYRRDRGQPQH
TRBV7-9 | ASESGRETPLH
TRBV20-1 | SASSPGGSMNTEAF
TRBV20-1 | SARDGGQGLQGYT
TRBV10-3 | AISRAGDYEQY
TRBV7-8 | ASSPSVAQY
TRBV5-1 | ASSATVGGVYNEQF
TRBV5-1 | ASSSLGGGNTGELF
TRBV15 | ATSRPPDGNTEAF
TRBV10-3 | AISEMGSTEAF
TRBV20-1 | SARSGQAIDWMNTEAF
TRBV5-1 | ASSFSRGGDEAF